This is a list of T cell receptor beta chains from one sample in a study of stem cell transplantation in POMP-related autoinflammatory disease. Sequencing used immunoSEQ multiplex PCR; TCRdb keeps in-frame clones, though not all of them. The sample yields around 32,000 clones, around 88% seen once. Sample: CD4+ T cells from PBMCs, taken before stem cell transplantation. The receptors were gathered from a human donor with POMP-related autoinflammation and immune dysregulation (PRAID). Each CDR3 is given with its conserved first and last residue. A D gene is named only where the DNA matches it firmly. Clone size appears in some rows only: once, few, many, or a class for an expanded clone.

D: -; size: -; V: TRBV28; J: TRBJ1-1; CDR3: CASSFRWLEGYLNTEAFF; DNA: TGTGCCAGCAGTTTCAGGTGGTTGGAGGGCTATCTAAACACTGAAGCTTTCTTT
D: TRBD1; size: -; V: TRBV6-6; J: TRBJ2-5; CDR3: CASRARQGQETQYF; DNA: TGTGCCAGCAGAGCCCGACAGGGACAAGAGACCCAGTACTTC
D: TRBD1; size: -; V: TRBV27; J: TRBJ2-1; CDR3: CASSVRTGVRHNEQFF; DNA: TGTGCCAGCAGTGTCCGGACAGGGGTTCGACACAATGAGCAGTTCTTC
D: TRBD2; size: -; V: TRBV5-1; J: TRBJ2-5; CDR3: CASSPLRGGLAGGLKETQYF; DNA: TGCGCCAGCAGCCCCCTGAGGGGGGGACTAGCGGGAGGGCTCAAAGAGACCCAGTACTTC
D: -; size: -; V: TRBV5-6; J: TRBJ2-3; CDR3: CASSLGSDTQYF; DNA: TGTGCCAGCAGCTTGGGGTCGGATACGCAGTATTTT
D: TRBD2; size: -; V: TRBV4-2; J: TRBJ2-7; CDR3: CASSPTSGGAKGEQYF; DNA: TGTGCCAGCAGCCCAACTAGCGGGGGGGCGAAAGGCGAGCAGTACTTC
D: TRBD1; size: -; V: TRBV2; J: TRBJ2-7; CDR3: CASSEPKYGQGLSYEQYF; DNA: TGTGCCAGCAGTGAACCCAAATATGGACAGGGCTTGTCCTACGAGCAGTACTTC
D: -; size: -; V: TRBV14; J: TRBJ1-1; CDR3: CASKIGRGNTEAFF; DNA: TGTGCCAGCAAGATTGGGAGGGGGAACACTGAAGCTTTCTTT
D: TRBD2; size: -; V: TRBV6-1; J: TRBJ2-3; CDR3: CASSARPSGGATDTQYF; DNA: TGTGCCAGCAGTGCAAGACCTAGCGGGGGGGCAACAGATACGCAGTATTTT
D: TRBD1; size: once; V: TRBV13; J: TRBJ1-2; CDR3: CASSRDRAYGYTF; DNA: TGTGCCAGCAGCCGGGACAGGGCCTATGGCTACACCTTC
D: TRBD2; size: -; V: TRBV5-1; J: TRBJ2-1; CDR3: CASSIGTSGDNEQFF; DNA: TGCGCCAGCAGCATTGGGACTAGCGGCGACAATGAGCAGTTCTTC
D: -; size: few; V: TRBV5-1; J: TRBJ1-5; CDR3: CASSLGQGGHQPQHF; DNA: TGCGCCAGCAGCTTGGGGCAGGGAGGCCATCAGCCCCAGCATTTT
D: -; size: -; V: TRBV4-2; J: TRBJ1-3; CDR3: CASSQGWTDSGNTIYF; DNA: TGTGCCAGCAGCCAAGGATGGACAGACTCTGGAAACACCATATATTTT
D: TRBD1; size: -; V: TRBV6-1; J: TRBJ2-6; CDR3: CASSDRTGTGANVLTF; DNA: TGTGCCAGCAGTGACCGGACAGGGACTGGGGCCAACGTCCTGACTTTC
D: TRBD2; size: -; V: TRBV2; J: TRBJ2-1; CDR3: CASSLTSGRGNEQFF; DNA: TGTGCCAGCAGTTTGACTAGCGGGAGAGGGAATGAGCAGTTCTTC
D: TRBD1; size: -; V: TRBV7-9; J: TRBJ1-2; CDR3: CASSLETGGYGYTF; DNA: TGTGCCAGCAGCTTAGAGACAGGGGGCTATGGCTACACCTTC
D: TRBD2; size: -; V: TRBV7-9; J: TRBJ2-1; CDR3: CASSLSLAGVSSYNEQFF; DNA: TGTGCCAGCAGCTTATCCCTAGCGGGGGTTAGCTCCTACAATGAGCAGTTCTTC
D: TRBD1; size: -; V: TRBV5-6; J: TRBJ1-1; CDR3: CASSSGWDSLLEAFF; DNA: TGTGCCAGCAGCTCGGGTTGGGACAGTCTACTTGAAGCTTTCTTT
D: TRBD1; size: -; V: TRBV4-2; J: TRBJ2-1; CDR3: CASSQVGQGAYEQFF; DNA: TGTGCCAGCAGCCAAGTGGGCCAGGGGGCTTATGAGCAGTTCTTC
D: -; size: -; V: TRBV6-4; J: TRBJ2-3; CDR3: CASSDSIYTDTQYF; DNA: TGTGCCAGCAGTGACTCGATATACACAGATACGCAGTATTTT
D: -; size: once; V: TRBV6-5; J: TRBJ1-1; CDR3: CASSPTGGRMAFF; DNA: TGTGCCAGCAGCCCTACTGGGGGTCGGATGGCTTTCTTT
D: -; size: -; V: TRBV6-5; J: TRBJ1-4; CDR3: CASSLIGFGEKLFF; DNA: TGTGCCAGCAGTTTAATAGGCTTCGGTGAAAAACTGTTTTTT
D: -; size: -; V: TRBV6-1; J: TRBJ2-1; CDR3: CASTLTYNEQFF; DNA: TGTGCCAGCACCTTGACTTACAATGAGCAGTTCTTC
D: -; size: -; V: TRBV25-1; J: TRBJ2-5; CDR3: CASSGLGGETQYF; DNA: TGTGCCAGCAGTGGATTGGGTGGAGAGACCCAGTACTTC
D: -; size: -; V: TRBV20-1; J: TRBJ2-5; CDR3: CSASRRRSQYF; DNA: TGCAGTGCTAGTCGCCGCAGGAGCCAGTACTTC
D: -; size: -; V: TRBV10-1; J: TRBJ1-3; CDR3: CASRLGWEYINTIYF; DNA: TGCGCCAGCCGACTCGGGTGGGAGTATATAAACACCATATATTTT
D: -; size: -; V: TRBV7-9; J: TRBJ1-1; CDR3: CASSPGSAVLNTEAFF; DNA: TGTGCCAGCAGCCCAGGGTCCGCAGTACTGAACACTGAAGCTTTCTTT
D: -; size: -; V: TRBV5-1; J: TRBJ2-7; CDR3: CASSSGSDEQYF; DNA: TGCGCCAGCAGCTCCGGTTCGGACGAGCAGTACTTC
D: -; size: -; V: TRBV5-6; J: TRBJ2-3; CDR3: CASSLGRGPSDTQYF; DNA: TGTGCCAGCAGCTTGGGTCGAGGACCGTCAGATACGCAGTATTTT
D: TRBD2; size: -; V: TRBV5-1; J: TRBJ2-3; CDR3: CASSTPRLASTDTQYF; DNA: TGCGCCAGCAGCACTCCTCGACTAGCTAGCACAGATACGCAGTATTTT
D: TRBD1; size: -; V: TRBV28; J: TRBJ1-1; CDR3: CASRYGTGGGTEAFF; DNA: TGTGCCAGCAGATACGGGACAGGGGGCGGGACTGAAGCTTTCTTT
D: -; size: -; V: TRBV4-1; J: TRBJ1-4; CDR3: CASSPLGGRFNEKLFF; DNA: TGCGCCAGCAGCCCCCTGGGGGGCAGGTTTAATGAAAAACTGTTTTTT
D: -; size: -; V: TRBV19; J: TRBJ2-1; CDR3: CATSKGLNEQFF; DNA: TGTGCCACCTCAAAGGGGTTAAATGAGCAGTTCTTC
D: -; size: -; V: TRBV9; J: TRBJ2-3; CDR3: CASSVQVRGTDTQYF; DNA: TGTGCCAGCAGCGTACAGGTCCGTGGCACAGATACGCAGTATTTT
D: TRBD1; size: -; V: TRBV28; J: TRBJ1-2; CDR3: CASSLQGGYGYTF; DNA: TGTGCCAGCAGTTTGCAGGGGGGCTATGGCTACACCTTC
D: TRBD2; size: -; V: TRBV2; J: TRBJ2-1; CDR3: CASILAGGILGEQFF; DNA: TGTGCCAGCATCCTAGCGGGGGGGATCCTAGGGGAGCAGTTCTTC
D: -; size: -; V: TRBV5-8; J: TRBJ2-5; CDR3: CASGTGQSQETQYF; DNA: TGTGCCAGTGGAACAGGGCAATCCCAAGAGACCCAGTACTTC
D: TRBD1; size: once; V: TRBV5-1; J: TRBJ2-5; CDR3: CASSPGQGFSGPPQETQYF; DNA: TGCGCCAGCAGCCCGGGACAGGGTTTCAGCGGACCTCCACAAGAGACCCAGTACTTC
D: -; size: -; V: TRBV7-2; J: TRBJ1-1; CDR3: CASSWRLNTEAFF; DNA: TGTGCCAGCAGCTGGCGGCTGAACACTGAAGCTTTCTTT
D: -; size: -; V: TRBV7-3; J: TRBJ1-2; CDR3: CASSLSQGGGYTF; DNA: TGTGCCAGCAGCTTAAGTCAGGGTGGAGGCTACACCTTC
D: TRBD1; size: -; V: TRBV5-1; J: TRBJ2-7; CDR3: CASSESGTGGGEQYF; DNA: TGCGCCAGCAGCGAGTCCGGGACAGGGGGTGGCGAGCAGTACTTC
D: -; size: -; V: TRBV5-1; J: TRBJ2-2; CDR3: CASRTQGHAGELFF; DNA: TGCGCCAGCCGGACTCAGGGCCACGCCGGGGAGCTGTTTTTT
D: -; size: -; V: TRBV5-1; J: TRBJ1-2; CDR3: CASSFGTYYGYTF; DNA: TGCGCCAGCAGCTTCGGAACTTACTATGGCTACACCTTC
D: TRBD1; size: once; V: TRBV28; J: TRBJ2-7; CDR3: CASSLDPGTGMSYEQYF; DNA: TGTGCCAGCAGTTTAGATCCCGGGACAGGAATGTCCTACGAGCAGTACTTC
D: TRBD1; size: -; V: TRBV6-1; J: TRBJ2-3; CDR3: CASVRQGATDTQYF; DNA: TGTGCCAGCGTGCGGCAGGGGGCCACAGATACGCAGTATTTT
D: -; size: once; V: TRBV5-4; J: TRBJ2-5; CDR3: CASSLAGETQYF; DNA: TGTGCCAGCAGCTTGGCCGGAGAGACCCAGTACTTC
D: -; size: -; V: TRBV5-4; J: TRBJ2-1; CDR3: CASSNVGRVANEQFF; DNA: TGTGCCAGCAGCAATGTCGGCAGGGTCGCCAATGAGCAGTTCTTC
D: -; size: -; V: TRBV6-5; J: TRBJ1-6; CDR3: CASSYSTTVGSPLHF; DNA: TGTGCCAGCAGTTACTCGACTACAGTGGGCTCACCCCTCCACTTT
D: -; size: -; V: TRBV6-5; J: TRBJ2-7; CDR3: CASQPGLGAYEQYF; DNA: TGTGCCAGCCAGCCGGGACTTGGGGCTTACGAGCAGTACTTC
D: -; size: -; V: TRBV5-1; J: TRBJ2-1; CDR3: CASSPGDEQFF; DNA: TGCGCCAGCAGCCCGGGGGATGAGCAGTTCTTC
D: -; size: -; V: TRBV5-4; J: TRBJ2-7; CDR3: CASSLAVGGALYEQYF; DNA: TGTGCCAGCAGCTTGGCCGTGGGAGGCGCCCTCTACGAGCAGTACTTC
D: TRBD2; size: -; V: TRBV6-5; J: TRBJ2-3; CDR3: CASSYSISGGADTQYF; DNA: TGTGCCAGCAGTTACTCGATTAGCGGGGGGGCAGATACGCAGTATTTT
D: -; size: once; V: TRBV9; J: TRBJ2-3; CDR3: CASSSRGARADTQYF; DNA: TGTGCCAGCAGCTCCCGAGGGGCTAGGGCAGATACGCAGTATTTT
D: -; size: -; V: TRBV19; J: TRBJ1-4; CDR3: CASTGLPTNEKLFF; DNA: TGTGCCAGTACAGGTCTTCCAACTAATGAAAAACTGTTTTTT
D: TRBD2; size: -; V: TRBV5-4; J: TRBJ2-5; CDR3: CASSRPSGAGGLETQYF; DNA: TGTGCCAGCAGCCGCCCCTCCGGAGCGGGGGGGCTAGAGACCCAGTACTTC
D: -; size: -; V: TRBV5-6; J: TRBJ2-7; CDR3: CASSPTGPHEQYF; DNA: TGTGCCAGCAGCCCGACAGGTCCCCACGAGCAGTACTTC
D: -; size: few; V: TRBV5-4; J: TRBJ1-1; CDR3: CASSLKGSTEAFF; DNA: TGTGCCAGCAGCTTGAAGGGAAGCACTGAAGCTTTCTTT
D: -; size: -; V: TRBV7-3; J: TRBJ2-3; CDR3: CASSLTALQGPQYF; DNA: TGTGCCAGCAGCTTAACGGCCTTGCAGGGACCGCAGTATTTT